This T cell receptor (beta chain) was found in a study of T cells after yellow fever vaccination. Background on the study: SMART-Seq v4 Ultra Low Input served to prepare low-cell-number fractions.

Study observations and caveats: The study re-detected most primary-vaccination clones after the booster (96% CD4, roughly 88% CD8).

Conversion of TCR transcripts into cDNA relied on 5'RACE template switching, which added a universal primer site and UMIs. TCRdb re-called the 5' RACE reads with MiXCR, one entry per CDR3 protein. The repertoire holds under 350,000 distinct CDR3 sequences, with 4.1% as singletons. Germline loops: CDR1 MNHEY, CDR2 SVGEGT. The ends lost 6 bases at V and 9 bases at J; junction bases unmatched: 4. This CDR3 region has 12 residues. This clonotype has ten or more counts. As yet, its antigen is unknown. The TCR was taken from a man aged 18 to 29 who received the YFV17D yellow fever vaccine. The chain joins TRBV6-2 or TRBV6-3 to TRBJ2-1, with TRBD1 identical over 8 bases. Sequenced here: PBMCs, sampled 5 days after the yellow fever booster vaccination. CDR3 DNA: TGTGCCAGCAGGTTAACAGGGGGTGAGCAGTTCTTC. It is translated as CASRLTGGEQFF.